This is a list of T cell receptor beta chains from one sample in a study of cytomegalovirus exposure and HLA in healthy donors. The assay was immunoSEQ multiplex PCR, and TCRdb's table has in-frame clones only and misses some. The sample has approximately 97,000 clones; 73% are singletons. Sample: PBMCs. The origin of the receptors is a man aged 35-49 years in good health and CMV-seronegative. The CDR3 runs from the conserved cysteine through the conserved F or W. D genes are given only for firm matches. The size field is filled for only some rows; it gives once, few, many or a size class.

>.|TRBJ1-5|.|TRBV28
TGTGCCAGCAGTTCTCCGGAGGTGGGTCAGCCCCAGCATTTT
CASSSPEVGQPQHF
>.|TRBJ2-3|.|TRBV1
TGCACCAGCAGCCGCAGACAATTTCAGCAGTATTTT
CTSSRRQFQQYF
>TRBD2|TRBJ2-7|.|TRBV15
TGTGCCACCAGCAGAGCCAGCGGGGGGATTATATACGAGCAGTACTTC
CATSRASGGIIYEQYF
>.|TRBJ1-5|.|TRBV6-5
TGTGCCAGCAGTGCCTCGGAGGTCCTGGGTCAGCCCCAGCATTTT
CASSASEVLGQPQHF
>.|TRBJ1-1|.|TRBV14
TGTGCCAGCAGCCAGATACCGACCCTCGGGGCTTTCTTT
CASSQIPTLGAFF
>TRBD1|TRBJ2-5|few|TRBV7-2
TGTGCCAGCAGCTCCCCGGGACAGATCCGGGAGACCCAGTACTTC
CASSSPGQIRETQYF
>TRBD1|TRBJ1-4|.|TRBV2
TGTGCCAGCAGTGTACTGACAGGGGGCGAAGAAAAACTGTTTTTT
CASSVLTGGEEKLFF
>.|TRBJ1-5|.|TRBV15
TGTGCCACCAGCAGTACCGCAGGGCTGGGTCAGCCCCAGCATTTT
CATSSTAGLGQPQHF
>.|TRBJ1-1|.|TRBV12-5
TGTGCTAGTGGTTTCCAGGGGATAGGGACTGAAGCTTTCTTT
CASGFQGIGTEAFF
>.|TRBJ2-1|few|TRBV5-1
TGCGCCAGCAGCTCGACCCCAGGGGTATCCTACAATGAGCAGTTCTTC
CASSSTPGVSYNEQFF
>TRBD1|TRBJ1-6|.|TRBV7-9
TGTGCCAGCACCGTAGGGGACAGGGGTAATTCACCCCTCCACTTT
CASTVGDRGNSPLHF
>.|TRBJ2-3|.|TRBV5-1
TGCGCCAGCAGCCCACCCCGGGGGGCGGGGGATACGCAGTATTTT
CASSPPRGAGDTQYF
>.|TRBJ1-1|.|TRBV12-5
TGTGCTAGTGGTCCGTCGGGAGGGAAGAACACTGAAGCTTTCTTT
CASGPSGGKNTEAFF
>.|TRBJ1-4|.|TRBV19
TGTGCCAGTAAGACAGACCTAAATGAAAAACTGTTTTTT
CASKTDLNEKLFF
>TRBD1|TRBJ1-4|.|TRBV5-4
TGTGCCAGCAGCTCTGACAGGGCAACTAATGAAAAACTGTTTTTT
CASSSDRATNEKLFF
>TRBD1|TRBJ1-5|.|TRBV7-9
TGTGCCAGCAGCTTAGCGGGTCCAGGGGGCGATCAGCCCCAGCATTTT
CASSLAGPGGDQPQHF
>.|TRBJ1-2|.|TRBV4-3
TGCGCCAGCAGCCAAGAGCCCCAAGGGGCACTTAACTATGGCTACACCTTC
CASSQEPQGALNYGYTF
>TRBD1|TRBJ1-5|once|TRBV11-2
TGTGCCAGCAGCCCACAGGGGGGGCTTCAGCCCCAGCATTTT
CASSPQGGLQPQHF
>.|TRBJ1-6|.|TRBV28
TGTGCCAGCAGTTTGATCGGTAGCTCCTATAATTCACCCCTCCACTTT
CASSLIGSSYNSPLHF
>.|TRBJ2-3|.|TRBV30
TGTGCCTGGAGCGGCGGGGGCACGCAGTATTTT
CAWSGGGTQYF
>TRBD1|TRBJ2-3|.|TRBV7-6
TGTGCCAGCAGCAAAGGACAGGCCCCAGATACGCAGTATTTT
CASSKGQAPDTQYF
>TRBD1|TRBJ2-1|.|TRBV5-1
TGCGCCAGCAGCGTGGGGGAAACAGGGGATGAGCAGTTCTTC
CASSVGETGDEQFF
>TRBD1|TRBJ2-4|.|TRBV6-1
TGTGCCAGCAGGGACAGGGGGACCAAAAACATTCAGTACTTC
CASRDRGTKNIQYF
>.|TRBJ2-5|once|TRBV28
TGTGCCAGCAGTCAAAGACAGAGGCGACCCCAGTACTTC
CASSQRQRRPQYF
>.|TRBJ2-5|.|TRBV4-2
TGTGCCAGCAGCCAAGAGCACCGGGTAGGGGCAGAGACCCAGTACTTC
CASSQEHRVGAETQYF
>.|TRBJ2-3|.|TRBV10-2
TGCGCGACCGGAGGGGCGACAGATACGCAGTATTTT
CATGGATDTQYF
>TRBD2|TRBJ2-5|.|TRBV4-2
TGTGCCAGCAGCCAAGAGTCAGCGGGGGGGTTGTTCGTAATGGAGACCCAGTACTTC
CASSQESAGGLFVMETQYF
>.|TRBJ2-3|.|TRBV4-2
TGTGCCAGCAGCCAACGTCGAGATACGCAGTATTTT
CASSQRRDTQYF